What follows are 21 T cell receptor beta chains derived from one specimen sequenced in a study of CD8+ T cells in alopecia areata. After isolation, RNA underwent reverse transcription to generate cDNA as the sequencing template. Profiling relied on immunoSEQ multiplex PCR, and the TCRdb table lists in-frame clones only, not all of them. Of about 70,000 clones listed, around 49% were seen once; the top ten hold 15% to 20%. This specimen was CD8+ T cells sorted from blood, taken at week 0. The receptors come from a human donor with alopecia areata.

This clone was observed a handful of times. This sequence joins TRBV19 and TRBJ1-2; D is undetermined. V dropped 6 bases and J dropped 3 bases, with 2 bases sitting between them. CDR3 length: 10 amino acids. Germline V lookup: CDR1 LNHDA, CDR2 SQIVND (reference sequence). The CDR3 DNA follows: TGTGCCAGTAGGGACTATGGCTACACCTTC. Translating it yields CASRDYGYTF.

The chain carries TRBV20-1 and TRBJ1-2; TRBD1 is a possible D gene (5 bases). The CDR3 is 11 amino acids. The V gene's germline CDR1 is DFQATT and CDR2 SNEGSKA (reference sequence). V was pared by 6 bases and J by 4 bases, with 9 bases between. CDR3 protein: CSAPTVYGYTF. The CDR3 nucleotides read TGCAGTGCCCCGACAGTCTATGGCTACACCTTC.

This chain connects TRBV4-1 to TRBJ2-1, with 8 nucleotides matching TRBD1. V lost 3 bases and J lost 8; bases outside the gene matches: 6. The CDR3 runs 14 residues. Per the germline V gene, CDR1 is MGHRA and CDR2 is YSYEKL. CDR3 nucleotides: TGCGCCAGCAGCCACCCGGACAGGGATCATGAGCAGTTCTTC. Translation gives CASSHPDRDHEQFF.

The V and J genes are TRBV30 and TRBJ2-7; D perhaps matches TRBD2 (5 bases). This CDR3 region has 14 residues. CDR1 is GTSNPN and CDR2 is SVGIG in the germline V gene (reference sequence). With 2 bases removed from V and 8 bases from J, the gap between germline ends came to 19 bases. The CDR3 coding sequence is TGTGCCTGGAGTTCCGAGTGGGAGCAATCCCAGCAGTACTTC. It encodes CAWSSEWEQSQQYF.

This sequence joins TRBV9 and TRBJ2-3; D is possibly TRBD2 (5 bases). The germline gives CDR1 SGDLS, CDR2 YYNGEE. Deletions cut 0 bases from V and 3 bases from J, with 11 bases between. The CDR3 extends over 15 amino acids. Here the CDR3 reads CASSVAGRVTDTQYF. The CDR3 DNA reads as TGTGCCAGCAGCGTAGCGGGGAGAGTTACAGATACGCAGTATTTT. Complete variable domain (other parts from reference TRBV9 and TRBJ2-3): DSGVTQTPKHLITATGQRVTLRCSPRSGDLSVYWYQQSLDQGLQFLIQYYNGEERAKGNILERFSAQQFPDLHSELNLSSLELGDSALYFCASSVAGRVTDTQYFGPGTRLTVL.

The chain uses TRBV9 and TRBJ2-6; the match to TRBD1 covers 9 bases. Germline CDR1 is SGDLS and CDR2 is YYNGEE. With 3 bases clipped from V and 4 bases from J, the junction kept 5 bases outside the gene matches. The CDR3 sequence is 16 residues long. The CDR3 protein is CASSEGQGSGANVLTF. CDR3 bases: TGTGCCAGCAGCGAGGGACAGGGATCCGGGGCCAACGTCCTGACTTTC.

CDR3 loop: CASNEAGASSYEQYF. The CDR3 nucleotides read TGTGCCAGCAACGAAGCGGGAGCCTCCTCCTACGAGCAGTACTTC. This chain links TRBV6-5 with TRBJ2-7; 8 bases match TRBD2. CDR1 MNHEY and CDR2 SVGAGI come from the germline V gene. The CDR3 length is 15 residues. With V trimmed by 7 bases and J by 0 bases, 8 bases remained unmatched.

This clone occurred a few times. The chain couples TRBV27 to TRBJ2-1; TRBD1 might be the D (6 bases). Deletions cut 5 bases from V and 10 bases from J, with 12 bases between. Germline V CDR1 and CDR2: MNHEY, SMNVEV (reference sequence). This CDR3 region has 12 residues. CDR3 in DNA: TGTGCCAGCAGTCCAGGGACATGGGAGCAGTTCTTC. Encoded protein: CASSPGTWEQFF.

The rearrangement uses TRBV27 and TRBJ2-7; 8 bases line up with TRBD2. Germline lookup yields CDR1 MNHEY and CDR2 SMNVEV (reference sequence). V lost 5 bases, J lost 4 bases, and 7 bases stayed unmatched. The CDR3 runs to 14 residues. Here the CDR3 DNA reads TGTGCCAGCAGTATGAGCCGCGGGGGGTACGAGCAGTACTTC. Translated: CASSMSRGGYEQYF.

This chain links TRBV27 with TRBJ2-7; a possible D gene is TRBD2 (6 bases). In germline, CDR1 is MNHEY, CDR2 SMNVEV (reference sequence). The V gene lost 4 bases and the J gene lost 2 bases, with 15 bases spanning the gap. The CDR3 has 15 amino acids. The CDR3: CASSWRGTAPYEQYF. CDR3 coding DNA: TGTGCCAGCAGTTGGAGGGGAACGGCTCCCTACGAGCAGTACTTC.

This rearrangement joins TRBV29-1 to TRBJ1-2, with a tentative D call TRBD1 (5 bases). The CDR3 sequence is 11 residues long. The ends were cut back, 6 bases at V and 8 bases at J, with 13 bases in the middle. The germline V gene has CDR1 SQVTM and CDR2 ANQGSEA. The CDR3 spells CSVPAGGGYTF. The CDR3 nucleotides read TGCAGCGTCCCTGCGGGGGGAGGCTACACCTTC. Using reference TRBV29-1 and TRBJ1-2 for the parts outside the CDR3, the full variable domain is SAVISQKPSRDICQRGTSLTIQCQVDSQVTMMFWYRQQPGQSLTLIATANQGSEATYESGFVIDKFPISRPNLTFSTLTVSNMSPEDSSIYLCSVPAGGGYTFGSGTRLTVV.

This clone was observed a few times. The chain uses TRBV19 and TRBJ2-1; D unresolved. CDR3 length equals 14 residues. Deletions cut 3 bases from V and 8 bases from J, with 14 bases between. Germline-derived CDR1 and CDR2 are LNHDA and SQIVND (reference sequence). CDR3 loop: CASSMGGRGHEQFF. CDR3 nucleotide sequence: TGTGCCAGTAGTATGGGTGGCCGTGGCCATGAGCAGTTCTTC.

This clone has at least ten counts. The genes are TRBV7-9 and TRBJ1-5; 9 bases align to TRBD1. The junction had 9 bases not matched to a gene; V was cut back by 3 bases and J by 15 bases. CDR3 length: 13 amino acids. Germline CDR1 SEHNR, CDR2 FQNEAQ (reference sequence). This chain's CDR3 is CASSFRQGTGMHF. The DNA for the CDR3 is TGTGCCAGCAGCTTCCGGCAGGGGACAGGGATGCATTTT.

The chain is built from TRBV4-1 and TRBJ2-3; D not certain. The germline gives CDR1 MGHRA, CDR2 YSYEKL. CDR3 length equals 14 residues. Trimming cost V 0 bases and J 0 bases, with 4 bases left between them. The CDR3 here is CASSQDVSTDTQYF. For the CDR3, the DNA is TGCGCCAGCAGCCAAGACGTTAGCACAGATACGCAGTATTTT.

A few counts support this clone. The CDR3 spells CASSLSSGRGNEQFF. The CDR3 DNA reads as TGTGCCAGCAGCTTATCTAGCGGGAGGGGGAATGAGCAGTTCTTC. The chain joins TRBV7-2 to TRBJ2-1, with 12 bases that match TRBD2. The V gene's germline CDR1 is SGHTA and CDR2 FQGNSA. CDR3 length: 15 amino acids. Unmatched junction bases numbered 3, after V lost 2 bases and J lost 7 bases.

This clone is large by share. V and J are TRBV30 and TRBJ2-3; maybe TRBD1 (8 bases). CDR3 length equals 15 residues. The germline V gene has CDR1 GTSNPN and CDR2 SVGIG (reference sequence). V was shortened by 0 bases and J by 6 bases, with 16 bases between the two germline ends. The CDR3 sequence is CAWSVRGQGGDTQYF. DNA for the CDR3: TGTGCCTGGAGTGTACGAGGACAGGGAGGGGATACGCAGTATTTT. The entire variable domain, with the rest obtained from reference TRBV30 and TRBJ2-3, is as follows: SQTIHQWPATLVQPVGSPLSLECTVEGTSNPNLYWYRQAAGRGLQLLFYSVGIGQISSEVPQNLSASRPQDRQFILSSKKLLLSDSGFYLCAWSVRGQGGDTQYFGPGTRLTVL.

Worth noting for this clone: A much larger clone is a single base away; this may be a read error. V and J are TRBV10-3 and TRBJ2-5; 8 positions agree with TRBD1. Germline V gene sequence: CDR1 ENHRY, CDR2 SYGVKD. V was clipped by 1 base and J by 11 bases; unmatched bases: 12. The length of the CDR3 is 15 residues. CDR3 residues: CAISEWTGHNGEQYF. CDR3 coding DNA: TGTGCCATCAGTGAGTGGACAGGGCATAACGGTGAGCAGTACTTC.

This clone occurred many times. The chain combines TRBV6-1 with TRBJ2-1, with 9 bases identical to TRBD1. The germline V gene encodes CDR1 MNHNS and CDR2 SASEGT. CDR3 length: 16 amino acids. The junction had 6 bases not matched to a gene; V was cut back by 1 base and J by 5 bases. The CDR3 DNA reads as TGTGCCAGCAGTGAAGACCGGGACAGGGTAAACAATGAGCAGTTCTTC. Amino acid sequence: CASSEDRDRVNNEQFF.

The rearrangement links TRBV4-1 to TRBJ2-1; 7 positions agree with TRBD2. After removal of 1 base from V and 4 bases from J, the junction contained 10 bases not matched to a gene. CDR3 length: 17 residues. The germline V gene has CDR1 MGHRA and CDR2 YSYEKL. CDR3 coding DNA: TGCGCCAGCAGCCAAGGACCCGCTAGCGGACCATACAATGAGCAGTTCTTC. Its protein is CASSQGPASGPYNEQFF.

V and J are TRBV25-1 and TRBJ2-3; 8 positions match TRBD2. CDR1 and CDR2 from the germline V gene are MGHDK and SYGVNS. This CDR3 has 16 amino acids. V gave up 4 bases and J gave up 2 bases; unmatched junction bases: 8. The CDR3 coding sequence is TGTGCCAGCAGTGCCTTAGCGGGGAAACCCACAGATACGCAGTATTTT. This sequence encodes CASSALAGKPTDTQYF.

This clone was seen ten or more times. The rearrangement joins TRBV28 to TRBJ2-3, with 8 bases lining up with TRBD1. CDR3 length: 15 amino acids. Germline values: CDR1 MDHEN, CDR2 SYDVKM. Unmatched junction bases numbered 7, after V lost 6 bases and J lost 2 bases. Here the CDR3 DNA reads TGTGCCAGCAGAGTGGCAGGGGGCTTCACAGATACGCAGTATTTT. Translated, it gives CASRVAGGFTDTQYF. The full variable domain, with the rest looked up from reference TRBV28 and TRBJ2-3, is DVKVTQSSRYLVKRTGEKVFLECVQDMDHENMFWYRQDPGLGLRLIYFSYDVKMKEKGDIPEGYSVSREKKERFSLILESASTNQTSMYLCASRVAGGFTDTQYFGPGTRLTVL.